This T cell receptor (beta chain) is from a study of T cell responses to AZD1222 COVID-19 vaccine (dated by TCRdb to the early 2020s). Context from the whole study: AZD1222 recipients with second doses at about 4 weeks or about 12 weeks were pooled, because spike-specific TCR depth and breadth did not differ between schedules. TCR sequencing was performed for 230 to 250 trial participants, of whom 207 were given two doses of AZD1222 and roughly 25 were given two doses of MenACWY control vaccine. Enrollment into the trials was organized by age into subgroups of 18-55, 56-69 and 70-plus years, and those subgroups contained roughly 160, 29 and 62 TCR-sequenced participants, respectively.

The CDR3 regions of human TCRbeta chains were subjected to immunosequencing. Turning to the authors' computational methods: Repertoire TCRs were checked for matches against a reference library of SARS-CoV-2-specific TCRs that had been generated using the MIRA antigen-specificity platform. Breadth was defined as the fraction of unique TCRs that were SARS-CoV-2-associated. Depth was defined as the fraction of total T cells that were SARS-CoV-2-associated. Each spike-specific TCR was assigned to its reactive spike region and to a CD4 or CD8 class using the MIRA data. Log10-transformed breadth and depth values were compared by one-way ANOVA with Sidak's multiple comparisons tests. TCRdb re-hosts the immuneACCESS table, in-frame sequences only. Its copies lack some clones; in the studies checked, an unresolved V gene accounts for under half of them, and the cause for the rest is not known. V, J and clone size reflect that table, while D and trimming were determined from the DNA. The sample table holds around 100,000 clones, of which roughly 80% were seen once. About 15% of the sample belongs to the ten largest clones.

In the paper's terms, the time point label means: baseline before first vaccination. The vaccinee samples were drawn from two UK trials, COV001 and COV002, one of which was a single-blind randomized controlled phase 2/3 trial testing AZD1222 (ChAdOx1 nCoV-19) in healthy adults. For TCRbeta chain sequencing, PBMC samples from trial participants were taken at day 0 and at day 28 after the second dose. The study at large found these results: In the small 56-69-year group, the increase in depth fell short of significance, most likely because of low power. The vaccine-associated CD4 TCRs covered the entire spike protein, and the dominant responses fell in regions 160-218 and 743-854. After two AZD1222 doses, spike-specific TCR breadth and depth were significantly higher than at day 0 and than in MenACWY recipients. Conclusions about previously exposed vaccinees are limited because only six or seven AZD1222 recipients were SARS-CoV-2 seropositive at baseline. Because no day 14 peak-response samples were available, the repertoires could be characterized only after the peak T cell response. Reportedly, almost half of the unique spike-specific TCRs recognized epitopes lying outside the regions that are mutated in the B.1.351 and B.1.1.7 variants. Participants were mostly white British and included more females than males, and it was suggested by the authors that clonal diversity may have been underestimated.

Notes on this clone: It has no known antigen specificity. Per-base quality was not reported, and no clone a single base away is much larger than it.

The material was peripheral blood, obtained on day 0 of AZD1222 vaccination. This receptor was identified in an adult in good health.

The CDR3 sequence is CASSFGVNQPQHF. The sequence in DNA is TGTGCCAGCAGCTTCGGGGTTAATCAGCCCCAGCATTTT. This receptor chain uses TRBV7-2 and TRBJ1-5, with an unclear D gene assignment. The CDR3 starts with the cysteine, ends with the phenylalanine, and has 13 residues. Left in the record is the CDR3 DNA by itself, 39 bases read in frame from the first base. Taken from the germline V gene, the CDR1 and CDR2 loops are SGHTA and FQGNSA. V loses 3 bases of germline sequence and J loses 4 bases, and the interval between the two ends is 7 bases.